Listed below are T cell receptor beta chains from one sample, sequenced in a study of T cells after yellow fever vaccination. TCRdb reanalysed the 5' RACE reads using MiXCR and keeps one entry per CDR3 protein. Counted here are nearly 550,000 distinct CDR3 sequences, about a fifth occurring once; the ten biggest clones make up roughly an eighth. This specimen consisted of PBMCs, obtained 15 days after the yellow fever booster vaccination. The receptor source for this set is a young man who received the YFV17D yellow fever vaccine. Both conserved end residues are part of each CDR3. D genes are given only for firm matches. Clone sizes are given selectively: once, few, many, or a class where the clone is expanded.

j_call | clone_size | d_call | v_call | cdr3_aa | cdr3_nt
TRBJ2-5 | few | TRBD2 | TRBV28 | CASSFLSGRGQETQYF | TGTGCCAGCAGTTTTCTTAGCGGGAGGGGTCAAGAGACCCAGTACTTC
TRBJ2-1 | - | - | TRBV7-6 | CASSSRLGGEQFF | TGTGCCAGCAGCTCCAGACTAGGCGGTGAGCAGTTCTTC
TRBJ2-3 | few | TRBD2 | TRBV4-3 | CASSPRRAGGADTQYF | TGCGCCAGCAGCCCCCGTAGAGCGGGAGGCGCAGATACGCAGTATTTT
TRBJ1-5 | few | TRBD1 | TRBV12-3/TRBV12-4 | CASSLATGWSNQPQHF | TGTGCCAGCAGTTTAGCGACAGGGTGGAGCAATCAGCCCCAGCATTTT
TRBJ1-1 | - | - | TRBV29-1 | CSVDVLYENAFF | TGCAGCGTTGATGTGCTTTACGAGAATGCTTTCTTT
TRBJ2-3 | - | - | TRBV5-5 | CASSYGTPSSTDTQYF | TGTGCCAGCAGCTACGGGACACCGAGTAGCACAGATACGCAGTATTTT
TRBJ2-7 | few | TRBD2 | TRBV20-1 | CSASPGTSVAYEQYF | TGCAGTGCTAGCCCCGGGACTAGCGTAGCCTACGAGCAGTACTTC
TRBJ1-4 | - | - | TRBV12-3/TRBV12-4 | CASSLRDGPTNEKLFF | TGTGCCAGCAGCCTCCGGGACGGCCCAACTAATGAAAAACTGTTTTTT
TRBJ2-3 | - | TRBD1 | TRBV11-2 | CASSFLTGQGPATQYF | TGTGCCAGCAGCTTCCTAACGGGACAGGGTCCCGCTACGCAGTATTTT
TRBJ2-5 | - | - | TRBV21-1 | CASSKVGRDRGETQYF | TGTGCCAGCAGCAAAGTAGGGCGGGACAGGGGAGAGACCCAGTACTTC
TRBJ2-3 | - | - | TRBV7-2 | CASSEGHKFTDTQYF | TGTGCCAGCAGCGAAGGGCATAAATTCACAGATACGCAGTATTTT
TRBJ1-2 | few | - | TRBV5-8 | CASRLSGLDGYTF | TGTGCCAGCAGGCTGTCAGGGTTGGATGGCTACACCTTC
TRBJ1-2 | - | TRBD1 | TRBV20-1 | CSARGTGEAYGYTF | TGCAGTGCTAGAGGGACAGGGGAAGCATATGGCTACACCTTC
TRBJ1-4 | - | TRBD1 | TRBV12-3/TRBV12-4 | CASKTGGNEKLFF | TGTGCCAGCAAAACAGGGGGAAATGAAAAACTGTTTTTT
TRBJ1-5 | - | TRBD1 | TRBV4-1 | CASSQVGTGVQPQHF | TGCGCCAGCAGCCAAGTCGGGACAGGGGTACAGCCCCAGCATTTT
TRBJ2-1 | few | TRBD1 | TRBV4-3 | CASSQAPSGQTYNEQFF | TGCGCCAGCAGCCAAGCCCCTTCGGGACAGACCTACAATGAGCAGTTCTTC
TRBJ2-7 | few | - | TRBV20-1 | CSATPRAPYEQYF | TGCAGTGCTACCCCAAGGGCCCCCTACGAGCAGTACTTC
TRBJ2-1 | - | TRBD2 | TRBV20-1 | CSASRETSRNEQFF | TGCAGTGCTAGTAGGGAGACTAGCAGGAATGAGCAGTTCTTC
TRBJ2-1 | - | TRBD2 | TRBV5-1 | CASSLAWTSGRANEQFF | TGCGCCAGCAGCTTGGCATGGACTAGCGGGAGGGCCAATGAGCAGTTCTTC
TRBJ2-7 | - | TRBD1 | TRBV12-3/TRBV12-4 | CASSLRTGPTEQYF | TGTGCCAGCAGTTTAAGGACAGGGCCCACGGAGCAGTACTTC
TRBJ1-2 | - | TRBD1 | TRBV7-9 | CASSTQTGTGYTF | TGTGCCAGCAGCACCCAGACAGGGACCGGCTACACCTTC
TRBJ2-7 | - | - | TRBV7-2 | CASSISSSGSYEQYF | TGTGCCAGCAGCATCTCGTCAAGCGGCTCCTACGAGCAGTACTTC
TRBJ1-5 | - | - | TRBV7-9 | CASGGVNQPQHF | TGTGCCAGCGGGGGGGTGAATCAGCCCCAGCATTTT
TRBJ2-2 | - | - | TRBV3-1 | CASSRKGSGGNTGELFF | TGTGCCAGCAGCCGCAAGGGGAGCGGTGGGAACACCGGGGAGCTGTTTTTT
TRBJ2-1 | - | TRBD2 | TRBV24-1 | CATSDLAKREGGDEQFF | TGTGCCACCAGTGATTTGGCGAAGCGGGAGGGCGGTGATGAGCAGTTCTTC
TRBJ2-1 | - | - | TRBV20-1 | CSARRLAKNEQFF | TGCAGTGCTAGAAGGCTGGCGAAGAATGAGCAGTTCTTC
TRBJ2-1 | few | TRBD2 | TRBV4-2 | CASSLPSGQSNEQFF | TGTGCCAGCAGCCTTCCTAGCGGGCAGAGCAATGAGCAGTTCTTC
TRBJ2-1 | few | - | TRBV7-9 | CASSLEGLPTNEQFF | TGTGCCAGCAGCTTAGAAGGGCTACCAACCAATGAGCAGTTCTTC
TRBJ2-3 | once | - | TRBV6-1 | CASSGQIDTQYF | TGTGCCAGCAGTGGCCAAATAGATACGCAGTATTTT
TRBJ2-4 | few | - | TRBV6-1 | CASRETGAPGGNIQYF | TGTGCCAGCAGGGAAACAGGGGCCCCGGGGGGAAACATTCAGTACTTC
TRBJ2-5 | - | - | TRBV7-7 | CASSIDRRETQYF | TGTGCCAGCAGCATCGACAGGCGGGAGACCCAGTACTTC
TRBJ2-4 | - | TRBD1 | TRBV23-1 | CASSQPDSPGTGTKNIQYF | TGCGCCAGCAGTCAACCCGACAGTCCCGGGACAGGGACCAAAAACATTCAGTACTTC
TRBJ1-1 | - | - | TRBV12-3/TRBV12-4 | CASSLGETNTEAFF | TGTGCCAGCAGTTTGGGGGAAACGAACACTGAAGCTTTCTTT
TRBJ2-7 | - | - | TRBV7-9 | CASSLSIEQYF | TGTGCCAGCAGCTTATCTATCGAGCAGTACTTC
TRBJ2-5 | few | TRBD2 | TRBV29-1 | CSVGTSGIETQYF | TGCAGCGTTGGGACTAGCGGGATTGAGACCCAGTACTTC
TRBJ2-3 | few | - | TRBV12-3/TRBV12-4 | CASSRGYTDTQYF | TGTGCCAGCAGTAGGGGGTACACAGATACGCAGTATTTT
TRBJ2-1 | few | - | TRBV6-2/TRBV6-3 | CASTAGTLSYNEQFF | TGTGCCAGCACTGCCGGGACGCTCTCCTACAATGAGCAGTTCTTC
TRBJ2-1 | - | TRBD2 | TRBV7-2 | CASSFVAGAGDNEQFF | TGTGCCAGCAGCTTCGTAGCGGGAGCGGGGGACAATGAGCAGTTCTTC
TRBJ2-5 | few | - | TRBV7-8 | CASTRTAQETQYF | TGTGCCAGCACAAGGACAGCCCAAGAGACCCAGTACTTC
TRBJ2-3 | - | - | TRBV3-1 | CASSLWPLEDTQYF | TGTGCCAGCAGCCTTTGGCCCTTAGAGGATACGCAGTATTTT
TRBJ2-1 | - | TRBD2 | TRBV9 | CASSVDGGRAREQFF | TGTGCCAGCAGCGTAGATGGCGGGAGGGCCCGGGAGCAGTTCTTC
TRBJ2-3 | few | - | TRBV6-5 | CASSYSSQDLDTDTQYF | TGTGCCAGCAGTTACTCGAGCCAGGATCTTGACACAGATACGCAGTATTTT
TRBJ2-1 | - | - | TRBV5-1 | CASSLRLAEVDEQFF | TGCGCCAGCAGCTTAAGGCTAGCCGAGGTGGATGAGCAGTTCTTC
TRBJ2-7 | once | - | TRBV7-6 | CASSPVTVGREQYF | TGTGCCAGCAGCCCAGTGACAGTGGGGCGCGAGCAGTACTTC
TRBJ1-5 | few | TRBD1 | TRBV10-2 | CASSPGTGGFEPQHF | TGCGCCAGCAGTCCCGGGACAGGGGGCTTCGAGCCCCAGCATTTT
TRBJ1-1 | - | - | TRBV5-5 | CASSLDFGPMNTEAFF | TGTGCCAGCAGCTTGGATTTCGGACCCATGAACACTGAAGCTTTCTTT
TRBJ2-3 | few | TRBD1 | TRBV5-1 | CASTPTGVDTQYF | TGCGCCAGTACTCCAACAGGGGTGGATACGCAGTATTTT
TRBJ1-1 | few | TRBD1 | TRBV19 | CASRGQGHTEAFF | TGTGCCAGTCGCGGACAGGGACACACTGAAGCTTTCTTT
TRBJ2-1 | - | TRBD2 | TRBV5-1 | CASSTGTSVYNEQFF | TGCGCCAGCAGCACCGGTACTAGCGTCTACAATGAGCAGTTCTTC
TRBJ2-5 | - | TRBD1 | TRBV6-5 | CASSFDRAPSNQETQYF | TGTGCCAGCAGTTTCGACAGGGCTCCTTCCAACCAAGAGACCCAGTACTTC
TRBJ2-7 | - | TRBD1 | TRBV27 | CASKGPGQGAREQYF | TGTGCCAGCAAAGGGCCGGGACAGGGGGCGAGGGAGCAGTACTTC
TRBJ2-1 | - | - | TRBV24-1 | CATSDSPYNEQFF | TGTGCCACCAGTGATAGCCCCTACAATGAGCAGTTCTTC
TRBJ2-7 | - | TRBD2 | TRBV4-2 | CASSQDEGTILEQYF | TGTGCCAGCAGCCAAGATGAGGGGACTATCCTTGAGCAGTACTTC
TRBJ2-7 | many | - | TRBV12-3/TRBV12-4 | CASSLVPPPGEQYF | TGTGCCAGCAGTTTAGTCCCCCCGCCTGGCGAGCAGTACTTC
TRBJ2-3 | - | TRBD2 | TRBV7-2 | CASSLVLAGGPGSDTQYF | TGTGCCAGCAGCTTAGTGCTAGCGGGAGGGCCAGGTTCAGATACGCAGTATTTT